This entry is about one T cell receptor (beta chain). Using its own MiXCR run on the 5' RACE reads, TCRdb lists one record per CDR3 protein. The sample has around 300,000 distinct CDR3 sequences, 14% seen once. The sample belongs to a study of T-cell memory formation after mild COVID-19. The CDR3 length is 11 residues. With 5 bases removed from V and 7 bases from J, the gap between germline ends came to 8 bases. The germline CDR1 and CDR2 sequences are SEHNR and FQNEAQ (reference sequence). Specimen: PBMCs or a T cell subset sorted from them (not recorded which). The V call is TRBV7-9, the J call TRBJ2-5; no firm D call. The receptor was isolated from a man aged 18 to 29 who had mild COVID-19 (a few samples of this study predate the infection). Cell type and time point are not known. Here the CDR3 reads CASSPEATQYF. In nucleotides, the CDR3 is TGTGCCAGCAGCCCCGAGGCGACCCAGTACTTC.